Listed here are 7 T cell receptor beta chains from one sample, sequenced in a study of blood T cell repertoires in COVID-19. Libraries were prepared by immunoSEQ multiplex PCR; TCRdb keeps only in-frame clonotypes and omits some of them. The table lists 200,000 to 250,000 clones, 88% of them singletons. Sample: peripheral blood. The origin of the receptors is a man in his fifties or sixties with COVID-19, enrolled during active disease.

This CDR3 is CASSLGQGGVTEQFF. As DNA, the CDR3 is TGTGCCAGCAGCTTGGGACAGGGGGGTGTCACGGAGCAGTTCTTC. The rearrangement joins TRBV7-6 to TRBJ2-1; 11 bases fit TRBD1. Germline V gene lookup returns CDR1 SGHVS and CDR2 FNYEAQ. The CDR3 covers 15 residues. V lost 3 bases to trimming and J lost 10 bases; unmatched junction nucleotides: 8. The full variable domain, in which reference TRBV7-6 and TRBJ2-1 provide the parts outside the CDR3, is GAGVSQSPRYKVTKRGQDVALRCDPISGHVSLYWYRQALGQGPEFLTYFNYEAQQDKSGLPNDRFSAERPEGSISTLTIQRTEQRDSAMYRCASSLGQGGVTEQFFGPGTRLTVL.

V and J are TRBV12-3 or TRBV12-4 and TRBJ1-3, with D unresolved. V was pared by 5 bases and J by 7 bases, with 9 bases between. The CDR3 is 12 amino acids. The CDR3 nucleotides are TGTGCCAGCAGTCCTAATGAGAACACCATATATTTT. Protein: CASSPNENTIYF.

The chain links TRBV20-1 to TRBJ2-5; 8 bases map to TRBD2. The germline V gene has CDR1 DFQATT and CDR2 SNEGSKA (reference sequence). The CDR3 spans 15 residues. Unmatched junction bases numbered 8, after V lost 3 bases and J lost 2 bases. The CDR3 DNA reads as TGCAGTGCTAGTCGGGCTAGCGGGCCTCAAGAGACCCAGTACTTC. Translation: CSASRASGPQETQYF.

The chain couples TRBV5-1 to TRBJ2-7; 11 nucleotides agree with TRBD2. Germline loops: CDR1 SGHRS, CDR2 YFSETQ. This CDR3 contains 14 residues. J gave up 3 bases and V 5 bases, and 4 bases lay outside the gene matches. CDR3 bases: TGCGCCAGCAGTCCCGGGACTAGCGGCTACGAGCAGTACTTC. It specifies CASSPGTSGYEQYF.

This rearrangement joins TRBV7-3 to TRBJ2-3, with TRBD2 matching 10 bases. The CDR3 has 16 amino acids. With V trimmed by 4 bases and J by 3 bases, 7 bases remained unmatched. CDR1 SGHTA and CDR2 FQGTGA come from the germline V gene. CDR3 nucleotides: TGTGCCAGCAGCTCCAAAGCGGGGGGGCCGACAGATACGCAGTATTTT. Protein sequence: CASSSKAGGPTDTQYF.

The chain links TRBV7-3 to TRBJ1-1; maybe TRBD1 (5 bases). The CDR3 covers 14 residues. Looked up from germline, CDR1 is SGHTA and CDR2 is FQGTGA. V lost 3 bases to trimming and J lost 6 bases, with 14 bases between them. The CDR3 nucleotides are TGTGCCAGCAGCTTGGGGGGTTCTTGGCCTGAAGCTTTCTTT. Encoded protein: CASSLGGSWPEAFF.

This chain connects TRBV2 to TRBJ2-7, with 10 bases fitting TRBD1. The CDR3 has 14 residues. Germline V gene sequence: CDR1 SNHLY, CDR2 FYNNEI. Trimming cost V 3 bases and J 4 bases; bases outside gene matches: 3. The CDR3 nucleotides are TGTGCCAGCAGTGAGTGGGACAGGGGTTACGAGCAGTACTTC. This sequence encodes CASSEWDRGYEQYF.